This TCR beta chain was observed in a study of cytomegalovirus exposure and HLA in healthy donors. Notes on the study in general: For TCR beta chains, V- and J-gene trimming was later linked to a missense DCLRE1C variant. TRBV6-2, TRBV6-3 and other indistinguishable V segments were excluded. It was reportedly the case that the classifier diagnosed cytomegalovirus status with high specificity and sensitivity. The sole available immune exposure information was CMV serostatus.

V shed 3 bases and J 1 base; nucleotides not matched to a gene: 7. There are 17 residues in the CDR3. Germline lookup yields CDR1 SNHLY and CDR2 FYNNEI. This clone was recorded a few times. Its antigen is not known. The primer mix had 60 Vbeta and 13 Jbeta primers. Repertoires were generated with immunoSEQ multiplex PCR, while TCRdb's copy carries only in-frame clones and drops some. The sample includes roughly 120,000 clones, 9.5% of them seen just once. The chain couples TRBV2 to TRBJ1-5, with 9 bases fitting TRBD1. This TCR derives from a man aged 25 to 40 in good health and CMV-seronegative. Sequenced input: PBMCs. The CDR3 DNA reads as TGTGCCAGCAGTGAGGTCGGGACAGGGCAGAGCAATCAGCCCCAGCATTTT. Residues: CASSEVGTGQSNQPQHF. Drawing the rest from reference TRBV2 and TRBJ1-5, the complete variable domain is EPEVTQTPSHQVTQMGQEVILRCVPISNHLYFYWYRQILGQKVEFLVSFYNNEISEKSEIFDDQFSVERPDGSNFTLKIRSTKLEDSAMYFCASSEVGTGQSNQPQHFGDGTRLSIL.